This T cell receptor beta chain comes out of a study of Graves' ophthalmopathy and Graves' hyperthyroidism. Study details: By definition, stable hyperthyroidism involved no ophthalmopathy within 18 months of follow-up. General study results and limits: Thyroid clonotypes that were expanded above 0.001 frequency mostly also appeared in blood.

The authors amplified TCR beta CDR3 regions from RNA transcripts. HTBI primers were employed in first-round RT-PCR, then a second-round multiplex PCR followed. TCRdb re-called the multiplex PCR reads through MiXCR, storing one row per CDR3 protein. This sample carries 450,000 to 600,000 distinct CDR3 sequences, under 40% of them seen once, and the ten largest clones take over 3.5%. This clonotype was seen a handful of times. What it binds is not known. Germline V lookup: CDR1 MGHRA, CDR2 YSYEKL. Trimming cost V 0 bases and J 5 bases, with 11 bases left between them. There are 15 residues in the CDR3. Input material: peripheral blood or thyroid tissue (not recorded which). The chain is built from TRBV4-1 and TRBJ1-3, with no clear D. This TCR was recovered from an adult man with Graves' hyperthyroidism. The CDR3: CASSQEDAGRNTIYF. CDR3 coding DNA: TGCGCCAGCAGCCAAGAGGATGCGGGTAGAAACACCATATATTTT.